The 8 T cell receptor beta chains below all came from one sample that was sequenced in a study of patients and donors after allogeneic stem cell transplantation. TCRdb ran MiXCR on the RT-PCR reads and lists one entry per CDR3 protein. The sample records 150,000 to 250,000 distinct CDR3 sequences, around two fifths being singletons. The sequencing input was blood, either unsorted or a sorted T cell fraction (not recorded which). The source of these receptors is a human donor who was either an allogeneic HSCT recipient or a stem cell or donor lymphocyte infusion donor (not recorded which). It is not recorded whose cells these are; they may come from a transplant donor.

A note on this clonotype: One end of the junction is discordant with germline, which a read error may explain. This chain uses TRBV7-2 with TRBJ1-1; tentative D call: TRBD1 (5 bases). This CDR3 comprises 11 residues. CDR1 and CDR2 (germline): SGHTA, FQGNSA. The DNA of the CDR3 is TGTGCCAGCAGCTTCTCCGAGACAGCACTCTTT. It translates to CASSFSETALF.

The chain has TRBV28 and TRBJ1-5; 10 nucleotides agree with TRBD1. This CDR3 comprises 16 residues. Unmatched junction bases numbered 6, after V lost 5 bases and J lost 2 bases. CDR1 is MDHEN, CDR2 SYDVKM, per germline. The CDR3 DNA reads as TGTGCCAGCAGTCCATGGACAGGGGGAGGCAATCAGCCCCAGCATTTT. Protein sequence: CASSPWTGGGNQPQHF.

This clonotype has just a few counts. This chain uses TRBV12-3 or TRBV12-4 with TRBJ1-3, with D possibly matching TRBD1 (6 bases). CDR3 length: 17 amino acids. V lost 6 bases and J lost 0, with 18 bases in between. The CDR3 here is CASSLSRDTSSGNTIYF. DNA of the CDR3: TGTGCCAGCAGCCTAAGCAGGGACACCTCCTCTGGAAACACCATATATTTT.

The chain joins TRBV11-2 to TRBJ2-5; TRBD1 matches 10 bases. V was clipped by 6 bases and J by 1 base; unmatched bases: 8. Looked up from germline, CDR1 is SGHAT and CDR2 is FQNNGV. The CDR3 has 16 residues. The DNA of the CDR3 is TGTGCCAGCAGTTATGGACAGGGGGGCACCCAAGAGACCCAGTACTTC. This encodes CASSYGQGGTQETQYF. The whole variable domain, filled in from reference TRBV11-2 and TRBJ2-5, reads EAGVAQSPRYKIIEKRQSVAFWCNPISGHATLYWYQQILGQGPKLLIQFQNNGVVDDSQLPKDRFSAERLKGVDSTLKIQPAKLEDSAVYLCASSYGQGGTQETQYFGPGTRLLVL.

In its sample, this clonotype was seen a few times. V and J are TRBV12-3 or TRBV12-4 and TRBJ1-3, with TRBD1 matching over 7 bases. V gave up 10 bases and J gave up 2 bases; unmatched junction bases: 8. CDR3 length: 14 residues. The CDR3 here is CANLGTATGNTIYF. The CDR3 DNA reads as TGTGCCAACCTCGGGACAGCCACTGGAAACACCATATATTTT.

The chain has TRBV25-1 and TRBJ2-7, with 9 bases that match TRBD1. The CDR3 runs 15 residues. Unmatched junction bases numbered 9, after V lost 4 bases and J lost 5 bases. Germline loops: CDR1 MGHDK, CDR2 SYGVNS. The CDR3 loop is CASSGDRVTSHEQYF. In nucleotides, the CDR3 is TGTGCCAGCAGTGGGGACAGGGTAACATCTCACGAGCAGTACTTC.

This chain joins TRBV12-3 or TRBV12-4 and TRBJ1-1, with D perhaps matching TRBD1 (5 bases). The germline V and J ends were trimmed by 7 bases and 1 base, with 10 bases remaining between them. The CDR3 spans 13 residues. CDR3 amino acids: CASKVTENTEAFF. The DNA of the CDR3 is TGTGCCAGCAAAGTGACAGAGAACACTGAAGCTTTCTTT.

The genes are TRBV2 and TRBJ1-1; TRBD1 aligns across 8 bases. Germline V lookup: CDR1 SNHLY, CDR2 FYNNEI. The CDR3 consists of 14 residues. With V trimmed by 10 bases and J by 5 bases, 12 bases remained unmatched. As DNA, the CDR3 is TGTGCCACCAGGGTCGACAGGGGTTCTACTGAAGCTTTCTTT. Amino acids: CATRVDRGSTEAFF.